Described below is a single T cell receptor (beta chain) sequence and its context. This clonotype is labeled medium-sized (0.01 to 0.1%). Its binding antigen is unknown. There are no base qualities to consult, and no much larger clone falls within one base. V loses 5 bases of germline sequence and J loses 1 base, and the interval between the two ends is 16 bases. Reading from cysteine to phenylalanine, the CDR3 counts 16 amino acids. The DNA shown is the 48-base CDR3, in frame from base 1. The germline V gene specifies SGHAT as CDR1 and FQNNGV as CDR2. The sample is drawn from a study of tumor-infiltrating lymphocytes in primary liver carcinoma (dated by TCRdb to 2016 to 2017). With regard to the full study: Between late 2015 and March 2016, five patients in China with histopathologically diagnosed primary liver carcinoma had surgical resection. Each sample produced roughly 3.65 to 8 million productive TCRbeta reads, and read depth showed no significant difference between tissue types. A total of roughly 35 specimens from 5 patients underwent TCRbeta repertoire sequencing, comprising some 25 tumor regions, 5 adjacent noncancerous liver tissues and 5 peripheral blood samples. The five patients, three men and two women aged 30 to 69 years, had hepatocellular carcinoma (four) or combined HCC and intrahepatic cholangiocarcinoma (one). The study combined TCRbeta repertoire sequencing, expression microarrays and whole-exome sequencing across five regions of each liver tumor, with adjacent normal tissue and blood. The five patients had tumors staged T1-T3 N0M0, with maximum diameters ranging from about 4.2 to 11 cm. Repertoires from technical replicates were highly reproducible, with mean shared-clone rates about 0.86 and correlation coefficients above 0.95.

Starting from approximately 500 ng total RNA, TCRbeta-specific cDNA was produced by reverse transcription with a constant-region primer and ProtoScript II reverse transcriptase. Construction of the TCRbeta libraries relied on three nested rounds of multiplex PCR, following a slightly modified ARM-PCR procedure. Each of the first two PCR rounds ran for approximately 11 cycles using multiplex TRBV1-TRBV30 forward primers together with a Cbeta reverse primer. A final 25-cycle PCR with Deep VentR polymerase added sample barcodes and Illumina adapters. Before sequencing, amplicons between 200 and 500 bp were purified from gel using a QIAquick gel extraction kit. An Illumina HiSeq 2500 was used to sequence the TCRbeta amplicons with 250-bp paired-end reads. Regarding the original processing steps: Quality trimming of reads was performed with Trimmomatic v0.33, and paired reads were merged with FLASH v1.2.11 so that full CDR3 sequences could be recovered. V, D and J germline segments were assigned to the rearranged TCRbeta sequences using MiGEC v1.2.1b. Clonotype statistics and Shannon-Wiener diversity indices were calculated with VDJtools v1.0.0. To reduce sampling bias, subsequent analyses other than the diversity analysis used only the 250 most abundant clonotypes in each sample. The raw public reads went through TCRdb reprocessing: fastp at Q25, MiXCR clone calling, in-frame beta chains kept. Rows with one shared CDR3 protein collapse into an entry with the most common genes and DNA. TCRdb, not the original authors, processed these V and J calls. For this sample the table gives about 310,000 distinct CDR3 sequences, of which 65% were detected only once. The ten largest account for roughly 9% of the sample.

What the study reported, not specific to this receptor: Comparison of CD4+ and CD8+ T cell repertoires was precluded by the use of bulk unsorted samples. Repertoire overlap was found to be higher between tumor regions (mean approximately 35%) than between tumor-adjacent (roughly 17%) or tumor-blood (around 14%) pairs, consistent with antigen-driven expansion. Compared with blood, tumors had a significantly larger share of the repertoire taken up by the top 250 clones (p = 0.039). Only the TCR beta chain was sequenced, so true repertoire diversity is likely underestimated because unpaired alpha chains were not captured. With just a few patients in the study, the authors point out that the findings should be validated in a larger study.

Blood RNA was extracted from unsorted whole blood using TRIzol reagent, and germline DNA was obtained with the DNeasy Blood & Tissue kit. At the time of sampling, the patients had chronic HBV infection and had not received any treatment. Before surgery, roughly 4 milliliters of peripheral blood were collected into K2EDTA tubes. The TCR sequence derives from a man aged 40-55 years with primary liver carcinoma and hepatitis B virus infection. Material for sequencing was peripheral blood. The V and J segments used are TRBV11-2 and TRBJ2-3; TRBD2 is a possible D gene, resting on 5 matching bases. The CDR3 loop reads CASSPIRGRGTDTQYF. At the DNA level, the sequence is TGTGCCAGCAGCCCTATAAGAGGGAGAGGCACAGATACGCAGTATTTT.